This is a list of T cell receptor beta chains from one sample in a study of blood T cell repertoires in COVID-19. The method was immunoSEQ multiplex PCR; TCRdb's version includes in-frame clones alone and lacks a portion of them. Altogether just over 95,000 clones are present, roughly 82% being singletons, with the ten largest covering roughly 18%. Sequenced: peripheral blood. Source of these receptors: a man at least 80 years old with acute or convalescent COVID-19. The CDR3 runs from the conserved cysteine through the conserved F or W. A D gene is named only where the DNA matches it firmly. Expanded clones get a size class; other rows say once, few or many, or leave the size out.

abundance	v_gene	d_gene	j_gene	CDR3nt	CDR3aa
few	TRBV7-2	.	TRBJ2-7	TGTGCCAGCAGCTTAGCGGGGGGGCTAGGGTACGAGCAGTACTTC	CASSLAGGLGYEQYF
.	TRBV5-1	.	TRBJ2-2	TGCGCCAGCAATCGGGACTTGAACACCGGGGAGCTGTTTTTT	CASNRDLNTGELFF
.	TRBV29-1	TRBD1	TRBJ2-2	TGCAGCGTGGCGAGACAGGGGACGAACACCGGGGAGCTGTTTTTT	CSVARQGTNTGELFF
once	TRBV6-2/TRBV6-3	.	TRBJ1-5	TGTGCCAGCAGTTACTCGAGGGTCGATCAGCCCCAGCATTTT	CASSYSRVDQPQHF
.	TRBV18	.	TRBJ1-5	TGTGCCAGCTCACCACCGTCCGGCAATCAGCCCCAGCATTTT	CASSPPSGNQPQHF
.	TRBV30	.	TRBJ1-4	TGTGCCTGGAGTGTACTTGAAAAACTGTTTTTT	CAWSVLEKLFF
.	TRBV12-3/TRBV12-4	.	TRBJ1-4	TGTGCCAGCAGGCCTGGGGGCGATGAAAAACTGTTTTTT	CASRPGGDEKLFF
.	TRBV2	TRBD2	TRBJ2-3	TGTGCCAGCCAGCGGGAGGGCCTAGCAGATACGCAGTATTTT	CASQREGLADTQYF
.	TRBV29-1	.	TRBJ1-1	TGCAGCACCCGGGAGGGGAACACTGAAGCTTTCTTT	CSTREGNTEAFF
.	TRBV6-1	.	TRBJ1-5	TGTGCCAGCAGTTCCACAGGGTTCAGCAATCAGCCCCAGCATTTT	CASSSTGFSNQPQHF
.	TRBV4-3	.	TRBJ2-5	TGCGCCAGCAGCCCCAGGGGTAGGGAGACCCAGTACTTC	CASSPRGRETQYF
few	TRBV4-3	.	TRBJ1-1	TGCGCCAGCAGCCAAGAAAGAGGAGGGTTCACTGAAGCTTTCTTT	CASSQERGGFTEAFF
.	TRBV19	.	TRBJ1-5	TGTGCCAGTAGCAACGAGTTACTCGGTCCCTATCAGCCCCAGCATTTT	CASSNELLGPYQPQHF
.	TRBV27	.	TRBJ1-1	TGTGCCAGCAGTTTCTCAGGAACATTGAACACTGAAGCTTTCTTT	CASSFSGTLNTEAFF
few	TRBV28	.	TRBJ1-5	TGTGCCAGCAGTTTAGCAGGTGTCAATCAGCCCCAGCATTTT	CASSLAGVNQPQHF
.	TRBV7-2	.	TRBJ2-2	TGTGCCAGCAGCCCCGACATAACGAACACCGGGGAGCTGTTTTTT	CASSPDITNTGELFF
few	TRBV9	.	TRBJ1-3	TGTGCCAGCAGTGGGGCTCTTGGAAACACCATATATTTT	CASSGALGNTIYF
.	TRBV2	TRBD2	TRBJ2-5	TGTGCCAGCAGTGCAGGCCTAGCGGGAGAGGCGACCCAGTACTTC	CASSAGLAGEATQYF
.	TRBV24-1	.	TRBJ2-7	TGTGCCACCAGTGATCCACCGGGCTACGAGCAGTACTTC	CATSDPPGYEQYF
.	TRBV7-2	.	TRBJ1-1	TGTGCCAGCAGCTTAGGATACGGGACACAGAACACTGAAGCTTTCTTT	CASSLGYGTQNTEAFF
.	TRBV7-2	TRBD1	TRBJ1-2	TGTGCCAGCAGCTTGGGGACAGTGAGATCTGGTGGCTACACCTTC	CASSLGTVRSGGYTF
.	TRBV5-1	TRBD1	TRBJ1-4	TGCGCCAGCAGCGGAGGGGGCGAAACCAATGAAAAACTGTTTTTT	CASSGGGETNEKLFF
.	TRBV19	TRBD1	TRBJ2-2	TGTGCCAGTAGTGAGGACAGGCTAAACACCGGGGAGCTGTTTTTT	CASSEDRLNTGELFF
.	TRBV6-4	TRBD2	TRBJ2-1	TGTGCCAGCAGTCCCGGGACTAGCTCGGTGAATGAGCAGTTCTTC	CASSPGTSSVNEQFF
.	TRBV11-2	.	TRBJ1-4	TGTGCCAGCAGCTTAGATCGAGGGGGTAGTGAAAAACTGTTTTTT	CASSLDRGGSEKLFF